This TCR beta chain was recovered during a study of cytomegalovirus exposure and HLA in healthy donors. Study conclusions and caveats: According to a subsequent analysis, TCR clusters from the first cohort were inclined to appear together in the 120 validation repertoires. Confirmation in vitro established that a few CMV-associated chains were specific for CMV antigens. The authors listed 150 to 200 TCR beta chains as cytomegalovirus-associated.

The CDR3 length is 13 residues. Per the germline V gene, CDR1 is SGHNT and CDR2 is YENEEA. Trimming took 6 bases from V and 7 from J, leaving 12 bases between them. To note about this clone: Its antigen is not known.

The donors were in the roughly 130-subject validation cohort, distinct from the approximately 670-subject first cohort. TCRdb keeps only in-frame clones here, not all; method: immunoSEQ multiplex PCR. The data contain about 68,000 clones, approximately 91% of them singletons. The sequencing sample was made of PBMCs. This chain joins TRBV11-3 and TRBJ2-2; D is possibly TRBD2 (5 bases). This sequence was found in a man between 18 and 35 years old in good health and CMV-seronegative. Here the CDR3 DNA reads TGTGCCAGCAGTTATACTAGTGTCGGGGAGCTGTTTTTT. Translation: CASSYTSVGELFF.